The TCR beta chain under discussion was sequenced for a study of T cells after yellow fever vaccination. The V end lost 5 bases, the J end lost 0 bases, and 11 bases lay between the germline ends. The CDR3 spans 15 residues. From germline, CDR1 is SGHTA and CDR2 FQGNSA. A single record per CDR3 protein comes from TCRdb applying MiXCR to the 5' RACE reads. The data contain about 580,000 distinct CDR3 sequences, around 16% of them singletons. This TCR was recovered from a man younger than 30 who received the YFV17D yellow fever vaccine. The sequencing here drew on PBMCs, taken less than 6 days after the first yellow fever vaccination. The chain joins TRBV7-2 to TRBJ1-3; D gene uncertain. CDR3 region: CASSPRYDSGNTIYF. CDR3 nucleotides: TGTGCCAGCAGCCCACGATATGACTCTGGAAACACCATATATTTT.